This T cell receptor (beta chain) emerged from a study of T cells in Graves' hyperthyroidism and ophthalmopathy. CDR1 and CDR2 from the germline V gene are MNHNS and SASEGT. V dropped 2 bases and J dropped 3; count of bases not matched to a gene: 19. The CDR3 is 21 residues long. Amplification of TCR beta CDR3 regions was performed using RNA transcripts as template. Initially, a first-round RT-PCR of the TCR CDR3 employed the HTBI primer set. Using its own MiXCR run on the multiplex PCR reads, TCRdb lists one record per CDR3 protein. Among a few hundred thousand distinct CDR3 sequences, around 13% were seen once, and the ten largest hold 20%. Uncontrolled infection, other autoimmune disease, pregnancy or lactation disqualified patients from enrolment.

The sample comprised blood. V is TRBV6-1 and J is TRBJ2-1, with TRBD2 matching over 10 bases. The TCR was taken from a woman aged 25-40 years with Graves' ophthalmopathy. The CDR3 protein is CASSERRVAGGPGRDYNEQFF. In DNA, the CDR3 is TGTGCCAGCAGTGAACGAAGGGTAGCGGGGGGACCCGGACGTGACTACAATGAGCAGTTCTTC.